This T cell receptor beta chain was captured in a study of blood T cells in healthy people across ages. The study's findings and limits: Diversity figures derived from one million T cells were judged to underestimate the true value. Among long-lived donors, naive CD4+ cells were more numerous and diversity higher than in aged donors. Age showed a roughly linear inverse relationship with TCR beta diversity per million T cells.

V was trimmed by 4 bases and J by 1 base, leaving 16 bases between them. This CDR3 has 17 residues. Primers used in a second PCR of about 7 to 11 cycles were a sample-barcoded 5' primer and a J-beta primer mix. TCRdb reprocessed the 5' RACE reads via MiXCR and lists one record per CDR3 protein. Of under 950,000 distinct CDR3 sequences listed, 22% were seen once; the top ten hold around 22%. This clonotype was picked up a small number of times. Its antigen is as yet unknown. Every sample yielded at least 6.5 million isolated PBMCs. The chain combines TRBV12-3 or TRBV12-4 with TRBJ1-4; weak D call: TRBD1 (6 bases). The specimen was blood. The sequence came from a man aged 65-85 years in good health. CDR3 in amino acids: CASSSTQIGGTNEKLFF. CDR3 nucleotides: TGTGCCAGCAGTTCCACGCAGATAGGGGGAACTAATGAAAAACTGTTTTTT.